The TCR beta chain under discussion was sequenced for a study of immune heterogeneity within non-small cell lung tumors. About the study: Tumors were classified as 4 squamous cell carcinomas, under 11 non-squamous carcinomas and 1 not otherwise specified.

Amplification of TCR beta CDR3 was performed by multiplex PCR with 32 V and 13 J primers. Each CDR3 protein gets one entry after TCRdb re-called the multiplex PCR reads with MiXCR. The data contain 12,000 to 15,000 distinct CDR3 sequences, more than 30% of them singletons. Template material for each sample was 600 ng of bulk tumor genomic DNA. The authors collected several far-apart biopsies from each primary tumor during surgery. The cohort was untreated, with newly diagnosed non-small cell lung cancer undergoing curative surgery. The CDR3 loop spans 15 amino acids. Germline CDR1 is SGHNT and CDR2 is YENEEA.

The rearrangement uses TRBV11-3 and TRBJ2-3, with D maybe TRBD2 (6 bases). The end of the DNA is better explained by TRBJ2-7, so the J call may be wrong. Material for sequencing was lung tumor tissue. The clonotype comes from a woman aged 45-65 years with non-small cell lung cancer. CDR3 nucleotides: TGTGCCAGCAGGAGGAGGGGTGGATTCTCCTACGAGCAGTACTTC. Translating it yields CASRRRGGFSYEQYF.